The rows below give T cell receptor beta chains drawn from one sample of a study of T cell responses to AZD1222 COVID-19 vaccine. TCRdb keeps only in-frame clones here, not all; method: immunoSEQ multiplex PCR. Of some 130,000 clones in the sample, roughly 93% were seen once. Sequences were derived from peripheral blood, sampled 28 days after the second AZD1222 dose. Receptors originate from an adult who received the AZD1222 COVID-19 vaccine. The CDR3 runs from the conserved cysteine through the conserved F or W. A D gene is named only where the DNA matches it firmly. Some rows mark clone size as missing; the rest say once, few, many or name a class of expanded clone.

clone_size	d_call	v_call	j_call	cdr3_nt	cdr3_aa
once	TRBD1	TRBV28	TRBJ1-4	TGTGCCAGCAGTGCCGGGACAGTGATTGAAAAACTGTTTTTT	CASSAGTVIEKLFF
NA	NA	TRBV7-8	TRBJ2-7	TGTGCCAGCAGCTCAACCGGGCAGCCCAGTGTCTGGGAGCAGTACTTC	CASSSTGQPSVWEQYF
NA	TRBD2	TRBV5-1	TRBJ2-5	TGCGCCAGCAGCTCATTGAGAGAGATTGCCTATAGCGGGCAAGAGACCCAGTACTTC	CASSSLREIAYSGQETQYF
NA	TRBD1	TRBV5-1	TRBJ2-3	TGCGCCAGCAGCGTAATGACAGGGCCAGATACGCAGTATTTT	CASSVMTGPDTQYF
NA	TRBD1	TRBV27	TRBJ2-2	TGTGCCAGCAGGCCGACAGGGGTGAACACCGGGGAGCTGTTTTTT	CASRPTGVNTGELFF
NA	NA	TRBV5-1	TRBJ1-4	TGCGCCAGCAGCATACAGGGTGAGAGAAAACTGTTTTTT	CASSIQGERKLFF
NA	NA	TRBV11-2	TRBJ1-6	TGTGCCAGCAGCCCCACCGGGACGAGGGGTAATTCACCCCTCCACTTT	CASSPTGTRGNSPLHF
NA	TRBD1	TRBV10-3	TRBJ2-3	TGTGCCATCAGGACCGGGACAGGGGGAACAGATACGCAGTATTTT	CAIRTGTGGTDTQYF
NA	TRBD2	TRBV4-1	TRBJ2-7	TGCGCCAGCAGCCAAGCTGGCCTAGCGGGAGACTACGAGCAGTACTTC	CASSQAGLAGDYEQYF
NA	TRBD1	TRBV6-5	TRBJ2-2	TGTGCCAGCAACGGACAGGGGGCTTACACCGGGGAGCTGTTTTTT	CASNGQGAYTGELFF
NA	TRBD1	TRBV7-9	TRBJ1-1	TGTGCCAGCAGCTTACAGGGGGGTCAAACTGAAGCTTTCTTT	CASSLQGGQTEAFF
NA	TRBD2	TRBV2	TRBJ2-1	TGTGCCAGCAAAGGGGATTTTGACAGCGGGAGGGTAAGCTCCTACAATGAGCAGTTCTTC	CASKGDFDSGRVSSYNEQFF
NA	NA	TRBV6-2/TRBV6-3	TRBJ2-7	TGTGCCAGCAGTTACTCGATATTCAGCCCCTACGAGCAGTACTTC	CASSYSIFSPYEQYF
NA	NA	TRBV20-1	TRBJ2-3	TGCAGTGCGTCCGCCGGAGATACGCAGTATTTT	CSASAGDTQYF
few	NA	TRBV5-1	TRBJ2-2	TGCGCCAGCAGGCTAGCAGCGAACACCGGGGAGCTGTTTTTT	CASRLAANTGELFF
NA	TRBD1	TRBV3-1/TRBV3-2	TRBJ1-1	TGTGCCAGCAGCCATTCGGACAGGGCCACTGAAGCTTTCTTT	CASSHSDRATEAFF
NA	NA	TRBV24-1	TRBJ1-5	TGTGCCAACAGCAGGGCCGGGAATAGCAATCAGCCCCAGCATTTT	CANSRAGNSNQPQHF
NA	NA	TRBV7-3	TRBJ1-1	TGTGCCAGCAGCAGAAAAGGAGGCCTGGGGAGGGGCACTGAAGCTTTCTTT	CASSRKGGLGRGTEAFF
NA	NA	TRBV18	TRBJ2-7	TGTGCCAGCTCAATGGACCTGAGCTCCTACGAGCAGTACTTC	CASSMDLSSYEQYF
NA	NA	TRBV5-1	TRBJ2-1	TGCGCCAGCAGCTTGGCTTCCCCGGGGGACAATGAGCAGTTCTTC	CASSLASPGDNEQFF
few	NA	TRBV12-3/TRBV12-4	TRBJ2-1	TGTGCCAGCAGTTTCGGGGGGCTCGATGAGCAGTTCTTC	CASSFGGLDEQFF
NA	NA	TRBV5-1	TRBJ1-4	TGCGCCAGCAGCTTGGCCGGCAGGCCCGGAAAACTGTTTTTT	CASSLAGRPGKLFF
NA	TRBD1	TRBV9	TRBJ2-2	TGTGCCAGCAGCCCTAGGACAGGGGAACGAACCGGGGAGCTGTTTTTT	CASSPRTGERTGELFF
NA	NA	TRBV7-2	TRBJ1-5	TGTGCCAGCAGCTTAGACGCTCAGCCCCAGCATTTT	CASSLDAQPQHF
once	TRBD1	TRBV28	TRBJ2-7	TGTGCCTGGGGACAGGGGGCGTCCGAGCAGTACTTC	CAWGQGASEQYF
NA	TRBD1	TRBV6-5	TRBJ1-1	TGTGCCAGCAGCGTTCTGGCCCTCGGGACAGGTGAAGCTTTCTTT	CASSVLALGTGEAFF
NA	NA	TRBV12-3/TRBV12-4	TRBJ2-7	TGTGCCAGCAGTTTAAGGGCTCTCTACGAGCAGTACTTC	CASSLRALYEQYF
NA	NA	TRBV20-1	TRBJ1-1	TGCAGTGCTTATACAGGGTATGAAGCTTTCTTT	CSAYTGYEAFF
NA	NA	TRBV27	TRBJ2-7	TGTGCCAGCAGTTTATTAACCGGCGAGCAGTACTTC	CASSLLTGEQYF
NA	NA	TRBV10-1	TRBJ1-2	TGCGCCAGAGGAAATAGCGTGAGCACCTACACCTTC	CARGNSVSTYTF
NA	NA	TRBV11-2	TRBJ1-2	TGTGCCAGCAGCACCCGGGACGGAACTAGGGCCAACTATGGCTACACCTTC	CASSTRDGTRANYGYTF